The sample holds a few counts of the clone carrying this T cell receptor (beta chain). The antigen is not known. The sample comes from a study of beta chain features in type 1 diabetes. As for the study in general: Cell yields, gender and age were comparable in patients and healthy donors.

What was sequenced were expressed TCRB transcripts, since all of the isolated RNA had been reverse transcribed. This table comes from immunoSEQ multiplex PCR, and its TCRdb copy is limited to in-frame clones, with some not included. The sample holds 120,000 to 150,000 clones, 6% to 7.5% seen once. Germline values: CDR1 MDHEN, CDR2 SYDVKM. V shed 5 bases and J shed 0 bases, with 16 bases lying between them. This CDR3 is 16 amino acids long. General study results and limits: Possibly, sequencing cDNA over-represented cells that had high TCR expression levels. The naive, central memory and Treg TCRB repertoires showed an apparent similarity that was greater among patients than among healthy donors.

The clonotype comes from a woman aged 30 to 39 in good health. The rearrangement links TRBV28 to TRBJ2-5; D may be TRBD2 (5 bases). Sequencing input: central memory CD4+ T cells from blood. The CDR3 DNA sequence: TGTGCCAGCAGTCCTCCACTCGTCGGGAACCAAGAGACCCAGTACTTC. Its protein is CASSPPLVGNQETQYF.